This TCR beta chain was recorded in a study of shared clonotypes between healthy human individuals. Study results and caveats: Clonotypes shared by all four sorted-subset donors had higher generation probabilities than non-shared clonotypes.

Germline V gene lookup returns CDR1 SGHNT and CDR2 YYREEE (reference sequence). Between the trimmed V and J ends, which lost 0 bases and 4 bases, there was a span of 14 bases. This CDR3 comprises 15 residues. TCRdb's copy holds only in-frame clones and misses some; the assay was immunoSEQ multiplex PCR. The sample has some 2,000,000 clones; roughly 95% are singletons. In regard to this clone: Its specificity is not known.

The source of this sequence is a man aged 18 to 29 in good health. The genes are TRBV5-4 and TRBJ2-7, with a weak D call TRBD1 (6 bases). Specimen: naive CD4+ T cells sorted from blood. The sample's subset: CD45RA+ positively selected. The CDR3 here is CASSLAFRGRYEQYF. Written as DNA, the CDR3 is TGTGCCAGCAGCTTGGCCTTCAGGGGTCGGTACGAGCAGTACTTC.